The rows below give T cell receptor beta chains drawn from one sample of a study of long-term antiretroviral therapy in people with HIV. Libraries were prepared by immunoSEQ multiplex PCR; TCRdb keeps only in-frame clonotypes and omits some of them. The sample holds around 12,000 clones, 88% seen once. The sample was unsorted PBMCs, taken 2.1 years after starting antiretroviral therapy. The receptors stem from a woman aged 40 to 50 with HIV. Each CDR3 is given with its conserved first and last residue. Fields, in order: D gene, V gene, clone size, J gene, CDR3 DNA, CDR3 protein. The D gene is left open where the match is weak. Size tells how often a clone was seen (once, few, many) or the class of an expanded clone, and some rows leave it out.

d_call: TRBD1; v_call: TRBV30; clone_size: -; j_call: TRBJ1-3; cdr3_nt: TGTGCCTGGAGTGTACAGGGGTGGTACACCATATATTTT; cdr3_aa: CAWSVQGWYTIYF
d_call: TRBD1; v_call: TRBV6-1; clone_size: -; j_call: TRBJ2-5; cdr3_nt: TGTGCCAGCAGTGATACTACCGGGACAGAGAAAGAGACCCAGTACTTC; cdr3_aa: CASSDTTGTEKETQYF
d_call: TRBD1; v_call: TRBV15; clone_size: -; j_call: TRBJ1-3; cdr3_nt: TGTGCCACCAGCAGAGTCAGGGGGGGAAGGGGGATCTCTGGAAACACCATATATTTT; cdr3_aa: CATSRVRGGRGISGNTIYF
d_call: -; v_call: TRBV18; clone_size: -; j_call: TRBJ1-5; cdr3_nt: TGTGCCAGTTCCCTGGGGGACAATCAGCCCCAGCATTTT; cdr3_aa: CASSLGDNQPQHF
d_call: TRBD1; v_call: TRBV6-1; clone_size: -; j_call: TRBJ1-2; cdr3_nt: TGTGCCAGCATTCTGACAGGGGTTGACTATGGCTACACCTTC; cdr3_aa: CASILTGVDYGYTF
d_call: -; v_call: TRBV25-1; clone_size: -; j_call: TRBJ1-1; cdr3_nt: TGTGCCAGCAGTGGAGACACCTCGAACACTGAAGCTTTCTTT; cdr3_aa: CASSGDTSNTEAFF
d_call: TRBD1; v_call: TRBV14; clone_size: -; j_call: TRBJ2-3; cdr3_nt: TGTGCCAGCAGCCAAAACCCGGGACAGGGGGCCGGTACGCAGTATTTT; cdr3_aa: CASSQNPGQGAGTQYF
d_call: -; v_call: TRBV15; clone_size: large; j_call: TRBJ2-1; cdr3_nt: TGTGCCACCAGCAGTGATATTCCGGGGACGGAGGAGTTCTTC; cdr3_aa: CATSSDIPGTEEFF
d_call: TRBD1; v_call: TRBV5-1; clone_size: -; j_call: TRBJ1-5; cdr3_nt: TGCGCCAGCAGCCCAGGGACAGGGGTTCAGCAGCCCCAGCATTTT; cdr3_aa: CASSPGTGVQQPQHF
d_call: TRBD2; v_call: TRBV30; clone_size: -; j_call: TRBJ2-1; cdr3_nt: TGTGCCTGGAGTGCCGGGACTAGCGGGGGGGCCGTCAACTCGCAGTTCTTC; cdr3_aa: CAWSAGTSGGAVNSQFF
d_call: -; v_call: TRBV29-1; clone_size: -; j_call: TRBJ1-2; cdr3_nt: TGCAGCTTTTCCCCCTCTACAGGGTATGGGGGCTACACCTTC; cdr3_aa: CSFSPSTGYGGYTF
d_call: -; v_call: TRBV30; clone_size: -; j_call: TRBJ1-2; cdr3_nt: TGTGCCTGGAAGGTGGCCACTAACTATGGCTACACCTTC; cdr3_aa: CAWKVATNYGYTF
d_call: -; v_call: TRBV27; clone_size: -; j_call: TRBJ1-2; cdr3_nt: TGTGCCAGCAGTTTATTGCGGGGCAGGGGCGACGGCTACACCTTC; cdr3_aa: CASSLLRGRGDGYTF